Shown below are 26 T cell receptor beta chains from a single sample sequenced in a study of identical twins. TCRdb analysed the 5' RACE reads with MiXCR anew, one entry per CDR3 protein. Here the sample spans approximately 230,000 distinct CDR3 sequences, 6.5% being singletons. The sample was also linked to a second study, of T cells expressing NK-cell markers.

The sample consisted of CD8+ T cells sorted from blood. Receptor source: a woman between 18 and 29 years old in good health.

This clonotype was recorded a few times. The rearrangement uses TRBV21-1 and TRBJ1-2. TRBV21-1 is a pseudogene. The CDR3 covers 14 residues. For the CDR3, the DNA is TGTGCCAGCAGCAATGGCAGGTCGGCGGGGGGCTACACCTTC. Its protein product is CASSNGRSAGGYTF.

The genes are TRBV7-3 and TRBJ1-1; 7 bases fit TRBD1. The CDR3 length is 19 residues. Germline trimming cut 1 base from V and 9 bases from J; bases unmatched to any gene: 23. The germline V gene has CDR1 SGHTA and CDR2 FQGTGA. In DNA form, the CDR3 reads TGTGCCAGCAGCTTAAATGGCTATGCTCCGGGACAGCTCTTGGAGAAAGCTTTCTTT. Translation gives CASSLNGYAPGQLLEKAFF.

A few counts support this clonotype. The genes are TRBV7-3 and TRBJ2-2; D tentatively reads TRBD1 or TRBD2 (6 bases each). V gave up 4 bases and J gave up 4 bases, with 16 bases separating them. CDR3 length equals 16 residues. The germline V gene encodes CDR1 SGHTA and CDR2 FQGTGA. The CDR3 DNA is TGTGCCAGCAGCTCCCCATCCCGGGGGCGCACCGGGGAGCTGTTTTTT. Residues: CASSSPSRGRTGELFF.

This rearrangement joins TRBV19 to TRBJ2-2, with no clear D. V was shortened by 7 bases and J by 7 bases, with 10 bases between the two germline ends. This CDR3 comprises 12 residues. The V gene's germline CDR1 is LNHDA and CDR2 SQIVND (reference sequence). Here the CDR3 DNA reads TGTGCCAGTACGGGCACGGTCGGGGAGCTGTTTTTT. This encodes CASTGTVGELFF.

This chain joins TRBV27 and TRBJ1-6; D may be TRBD1 (5 bases). V lost 8 bases and J 7 bases, leaving 15 bases between the germline ends. CDR3 length equals 14 residues. Germline V gene data show CDR1 as MNHEY and CDR2 as SMNVEV (reference sequence). For the CDR3, the DNA is TGTGCCAGCGGTCCCGGGACGGGGAATTCACCCCTCCACTTT. Amino acid sequence: CASGPGTGNSPLHF.

This chain links TRBV27 with TRBJ2-6; D unclear. The germline V and J ends were trimmed by 2 bases and 2 bases, with 7 bases remaining between them. Germline V CDR1 and CDR2: MNHEY, SMNVEV (reference sequence). The CDR3 is made up of 15 amino acids. In DNA, the CDR3 is TGTGCCAGCAGTTTACCCGGTCCTGGGGCCAACGTCCTGACTTTC. Residues: CASSLPGPGANVLTF.

This clonotype has ten or more counts. The CDR3, as DNA: TGCAGCGTGTCCGGGACAGGGGGTGAAGCTTTCTTT. It codes for CSVSGTGGEAFF. This chain links TRBV29-1 with TRBJ1-1; 11 bases match TRBD1. The CDR3 has 12 amino acids. J was trimmed by 7 bases and V by 6 bases; bases with no gene match: 4. CDR1 is SQVTM, CDR2 ANQGSEA, per germline.

V and J are TRBV29-1 and TRBJ2-7, with TRBD1 matching 7 bases. The junction had 6 bases not matched to a gene; V was cut back by 2 bases and J by 11 bases. CDR1 SQVTM and CDR2 ANQGSEA come from the germline V gene. The CDR3 is 11 amino acids. CDR3: CSVEIQGKEYF. CDR3 nucleotide sequence: TGCAGCGTTGAAATACAGGGGAAGGAGTACTTC.

This chain links TRBV29-1 with TRBJ2-1; perhaps TRBD2 as D (5 bases). Germline assignment: CDR1 SQVTM and CDR2 ANQGSEA. The CDR3 extends over 13 amino acids. Trimming stripped 1 base from V and 5 bases from J, with 9 bases between. CDR3 loop: CSVEGGSHNEQFF. In DNA, the CDR3 is TGCAGCGTTGAAGGAGGGAGTCACAATGAGCAGTTCTTC.

This chain joins TRBV12-3 or TRBV12-4 and TRBJ2-7; TRBD2 is a possible D gene (6 bases). V was clipped by 5 bases and J by 3 bases, with 8 bases between them. This CDR3 has 12 amino acids. In DNA, the CDR3 is TGTGCCAGCAGTGGGACTTTCTACGAGCAGTACTTC. Translation: CASSGTFYEQYF.

The rearrangement links TRBV12-3 or TRBV12-4 to TRBJ2-5; TRBD2 matches at 13 bases. The J segment lost 4 bases and the V segment lost 5 bases, leaving 7 bases of the junction unmatched. The CDR3 contains 16 residues. The CDR3 reads CASSRRTSGSRETQYF. CDR3 DNA: TGTGCCAGCAGTAGGCGGACTAGCGGGAGTCGAGAGACCCAGTACTTC.

The V call is TRBV7-9, the J call TRBJ2-1; unclear D gene. The V gene lost 1 base and the J gene lost 8 bases, with 6 bases spanning the gap. Germline V lookup: CDR1 SEHNR, CDR2 FQNEAQ (reference sequence). The CDR3 sequence is 12 residues long. Here the CDR3 reads CASSLVLYEQFF. CDR3 bases: TGTGCCAGCAGCTTAGTACTATATGAGCAGTTCTTC.

This clonotype was counted a few times. The chain is built from TRBV5-1 and TRBJ1-2; weak D call: TRBD1 (5 bases). Trimming pared 4 bases from V and 5 bases from J, leaving 6 bases between. CDR1 and CDR2 from the germline V gene are SGHRS and YFSETQ. This CDR3 is 11 amino acids long. The CDR3 region has the DNA TGCGCCAGCAGCGGGGGTTATGGCTACACCTTC. The encoded protein is CASSGGYGYTF.

This clonotype was observed a few times. V usage is TRBV9 and J usage is TRBJ2-2; the D gene could be TRBD1 or TRBD2 (6 bases each). This CDR3 contains 15 residues. Looked up from germline, CDR1 is SGDLS and CDR2 is YYNGEE. V shed 4 bases and J shed 5 bases, with 15 bases lying between them. The CDR3 coding sequence is TGTGCCAGCAGCACCGTACAGGGAGGAACCGGGGAGCTGTTTTTT. Translation: CASSTVQGGTGELFF.

V usage is TRBV28 and J usage is TRBJ2-5; a possible D gene is TRBD2 (6 bases). This CDR3 is built from 16 residues. Germline V gene sequence: CDR1 MDHEN, CDR2 SYDVKM. Deletions cut 3 bases from V and 4 bases from J, with 18 bases between. The CDR3 DNA is TGTGCCAGCAGTTTTTATGGTGGCGGGAACAGAGAGACCCAGTACTTC. Translation gives CASSFYGGGNRETQYF.

The CDR3 loop is CASSERVNTEAFF. CDR3 DNA: TGCGCCAGCAGTGAAAGAGTGAACACTGAAGCTTTCTTT. V gene TRBV10-1 combines with J gene TRBJ1-1; D gene ambiguous. The germline V gene encodes CDR1 WNHNN and CDR2 SYGVQD (reference sequence). This CDR3 has 13 amino acids. Trimming removed 3 bases at V and 0 bases at J, with 5 bases between.

This clonotype was counted between two and nine times. The chain links TRBV5-1 to TRBJ1-1; TRBD1 aligns across 9 bases. CDR1 is SGHRS, CDR2 YFSETQ, per germline. The CDR3 runs 14 residues. V gave up 3 bases and J gave up 0 bases; unmatched junction bases: 0. CDR3 coding DNA: TGCGCCAGCAGCTACAGGGGGCTGAACACTGAAGCTTTCTTT. This translates into CASSYRGLNTEAFF.

This clonotype was observed a few times. The chain recombines TRBV7-2 with TRBJ2-5, with D unclear. V shed 1 base and J shed 5 bases, with 14 bases lying between them. The germline CDR1 and CDR2 sequences are SGHTA and FQGNSA. The CDR3 contains 15 residues. CDR3 DNA sequence: TGTGCCAGCAGCTTAGTGGGCAGCGTGATGGAGACCCAGTACTTC. Translating gives CASSLVGSVMETQYF.

This clonotype was counted between two and nine times. This rearrangement joins TRBV9 to TRBJ1-4; 11 bases are a match to TRBD1. Germline values: CDR1 SGDLS, CDR2 YYNGEE. J gave up 7 bases and V 3 bases, and 2 bases lay outside the gene matches. The CDR3 is 14 amino acids. In DNA form, the CDR3 reads TGTGCCAGCAGCGCCGGGACAGGGGGTGAAAAACTGTTTTTT. This codes for CASSAGTGGEKLFF.

This clonotype has more than one count but fewer than ten. The CDR3 bases are TGTGCCAGCAGCTTGATCCTAGCACCCTTCAATGAGCAGTTCTTC. Translated: CASSLILAPFNEQFF. The V gene is TRBV11-2, the J gene TRBJ2-1; D is perhaps TRBD2 (5 bases). Germline V gives CDR1 SGHAT, CDR2 FQNNGV. The V gene lost 3 bases and the J gene lost 6 bases, with 15 bases spanning the gap. This CDR3 comprises 15 residues.

This chain connects TRBV19 to TRBJ1-2; D is unresolved. Germline loops: CDR1 LNHDA, CDR2 SQIVND (reference sequence). The V end was cut by 5 bases, the J end by 0 bases, with 7 bases between. The CDR3 has 13 amino acids. DNA of the CDR3: TGTGCCAGTAGTGGCAGAGCTAACTATGGCTACACCTTC. Encoded protein: CASSGRANYGYTF.

This clonotype was counted only a few times. The chain is built from TRBV11-2 and TRBJ1-1; D gene uncertain. CDR3 length equals 12 residues. V was cut by 1 base and J by 7 bases, with 7 bases left in between. Germline V gene lookup returns CDR1 SGHAT and CDR2 FQNNGV. In DNA, the CDR3 is TGTGCCAGCAGCTTAGCCGGGGTTGAAGCTTTCTTT. Amino acid sequence: CASSLAGVEAFF.

V is TRBV10-1 and J is TRBJ2-2, with D hard to call. V dropped 0 bases and J dropped 5 bases, with 7 bases sitting between them. Germline V CDR1 and CDR2: WNHNN, SYGVQD (reference sequence). The length of the CDR3 is 14 residues. CDR3 DNA: TGCGCCAGCAGTGAGTCCCTGCGGACCGGGGAGCTGTTTTTT. Residues: CASSESLRTGELFF.

This clonotype was observed at least ten times. The chain uses TRBV29-1 and TRBJ2-1; no definite D call. The CDR3 consists of 15 residues. The germline V gene encodes CDR1 SQVTM and CDR2 ANQGSEA. The ends were cut back, 1 base at V and 0 bases at J, with 10 bases in the middle. The CDR3 sequence: CSVEGHRSSYNEQFF. The CDR3 nucleotides are TGCAGCGTTGAAGGTCATAGGAGCTCCTACAATGAGCAGTTCTTC.

This chain joins TRBV5-8 and TRBJ2-3; no firm D call. Looked up from germline, CDR1 is SGHTS and CDR2 is YDEGEE. The CDR3 covers 16 residues. V lost 1 base and J 1 base, leaving 13 bases between the germline ends. In DNA form, the CDR3 reads TGTGCCAGCAGCTTGTATTCCCTTACGGGCACAGATACGCAGTATTTT. It specifies CASSLYSLTGTDTQYF.

This clonotype was picked up a small number of times. J is TRBJ2-7 and V is TRBV7-6, with 13 positions matching TRBD2. The CDR3 has 16 residues. V was clipped by 5 bases and J by 2 bases; unmatched bases: 6. Germline values: CDR1 SGHVS, CDR2 FNYEAQ. For the CDR3, the DNA is TGTGCCAGCAGCGACGGACTAGCGGGAGTTCCCTACGAGCAGTACTTC. Encoded protein: CASSDGLAGVPYEQYF.